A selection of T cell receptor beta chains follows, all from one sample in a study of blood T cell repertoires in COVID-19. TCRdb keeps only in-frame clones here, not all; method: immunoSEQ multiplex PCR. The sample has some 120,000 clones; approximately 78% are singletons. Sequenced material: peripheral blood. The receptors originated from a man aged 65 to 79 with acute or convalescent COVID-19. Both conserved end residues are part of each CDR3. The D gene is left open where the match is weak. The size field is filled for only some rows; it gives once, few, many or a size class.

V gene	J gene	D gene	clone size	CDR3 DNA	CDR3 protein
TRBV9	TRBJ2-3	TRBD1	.	TGTGCCAGCAGCGTCGACAGGGGCGAAGGTACAGATACGCAGTATTTT	CASSVDRGEGTDTQYF
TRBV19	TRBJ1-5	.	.	TGTGCCAGTAGTACCCGAAATCAGCAGCCCCAGCATTTT	CASSTRNQQPQHF
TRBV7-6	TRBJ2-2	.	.	TGTGCCAGCAGCTTAAAATCGTATCGCGGGGAGAGCACCGGGGAGCTGTTTTTT	CASSLKSYRGESTGELFF
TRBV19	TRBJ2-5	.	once	TGTGCCAGTAGTATATCAGGGGCTGGAGAGACCCAGTACTTC	CASSISGAGETQYF
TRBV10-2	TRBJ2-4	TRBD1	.	TGCGCCAGCGGGATCGGCAGGGGGACCTTCCAAAACATTCAGTACTTC	CASGIGRGTFQNIQYF
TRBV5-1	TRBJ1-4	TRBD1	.	TGCGCCAGCAGCTTTGCCGGGACAGTAAATGAAAAACTGTTTTTT	CASSFAGTVNEKLFF
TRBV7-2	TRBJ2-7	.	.	TGTGCCAGCAGACACAGGTCGACGGGGGCCTACGAGCAGTACTTC	CASRHRSTGAYEQYF
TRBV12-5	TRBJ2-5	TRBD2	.	TGTGCTAGTGGTTTCCCCCCCCGGGCGGGAGCTGAGACCCAGTACTTC	CASGFPPRAGAETQYF
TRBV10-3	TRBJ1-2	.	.	TGTGCCGTATACTACGGGGGGAAGTATGGCTACACCTTC	CAVYYGGKYGYTF
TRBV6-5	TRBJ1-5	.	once	TGTGCCAGCAGTTACTCGAGTAGTTTAGCCGATCAGCCCCAGCATTTT	CASSYSSSLADQPQHF
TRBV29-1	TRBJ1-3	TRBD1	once	TGCAGCGTTGAAAGAGGTTCTGGGACAGCCCTAAACGGTGGAAACACCATATATTTT	CSVERGSGTALNGGNTIYF
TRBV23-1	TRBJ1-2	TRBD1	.	TGCGCCAGCAGTTATCTCCGGGACAGGGGGCCCTACTATGGCTACACCTTC	CASSYLRDRGPYYGYTF
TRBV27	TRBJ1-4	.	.	TGTGCCAGCTCCCCTACTTTAGGGGGTGTGGAAAAACTGTTTTTT	CASSPTLGGVEKLFF
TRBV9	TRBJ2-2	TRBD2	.	TGTGCCAGCAGCGCCGGCAGCGGGAGAGTCCCCGGGGAGCTGTTTTTT	CASSAGSGRVPGELFF
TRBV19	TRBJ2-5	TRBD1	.	TGTGCCAGTAGGAAAATGGGGACAGGGGCGTACCAAGAGACCCAGTACTTC	CASRKMGTGAYQETQYF
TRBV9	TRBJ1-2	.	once	TGTGCCAGCAGCGTCAAACAGGATGATGGCTACACCTTC	CASSVKQDDGYTF
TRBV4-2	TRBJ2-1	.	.	TGTGCCAGCAGCCAAGAGGGGACTGCAGCCTACAATGAGCAGTTCTTC	CASSQEGTAAYNEQFF
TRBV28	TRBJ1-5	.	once	TGTGCCAGCCAACACAGGGTGCTGGGGAGCAATCAGCCCCAGCATTTT	CASQHRVLGSNQPQHF
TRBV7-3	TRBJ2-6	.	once	TGTGCCAGCAGCTTAATAGGAGGATCTGGGGCCAACGTCCTGACTTTC	CASSLIGGSGANVLTF
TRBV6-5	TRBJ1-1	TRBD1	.	TGTGCCAGCAGCAAACCCAGGGGGCGGGACACTGAAGCTTTCTTT	CASSKPRGRDTEAFF
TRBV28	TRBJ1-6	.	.	TGTGCCAGCAGTCCAAGTAAAGTGGGCCTAAACCACTTT	CASSPSKVGLNHF
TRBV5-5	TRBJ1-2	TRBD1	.	TGTGCCAGCAGCTTGGTGGTGGGACAGGGCTTCTATGGCTACACCTTC	CASSLVVGQGFYGYTF
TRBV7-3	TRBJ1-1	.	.	TGTGCCAGCAGCTTAACGCAGGGTCAGAACACTGAAGCTTTCTTT	CASSLTQGQNTEAFF
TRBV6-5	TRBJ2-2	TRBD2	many	TGTGCCAGCAGTTACTCCCTGAGCGGGGCGACCGGGGAGCTGTTTTTT	CASSYSLSGATGELFF
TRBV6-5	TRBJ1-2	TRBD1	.	TGTGCCAGCGGTAGGGGACAGGTAGTCTATGGCTACACCTTC	CASGRGQVVYGYTF
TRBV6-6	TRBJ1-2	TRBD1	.	TGTGCCAGCAGTTATCTCCTAACTGGGACAGGAGATCTCTACACCTTC	CASSYLLTGTGDLYTF
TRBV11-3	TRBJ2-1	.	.	TGTGCCAGCAGCTTTGGCGGTTACAATGAGCAGTTCTTC	CASSFGGYNEQFF
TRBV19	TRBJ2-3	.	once	TGTGCCAGTAGTTCCCGGAGTACGCAGTATTTT	CASSSRSTQYF
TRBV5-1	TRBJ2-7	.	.	TGCGCCAGCAGCCTGCAGGGTTCCCCCTACGAGCAGTACTTC	CASSLQGSPYEQYF
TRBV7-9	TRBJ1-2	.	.	TGTGCCAGCAGCAAAATCAGGGAAGAGCATGGCTACACCTTC	CASSKIREEHGYTF
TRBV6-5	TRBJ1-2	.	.	TGTGCCAGCAGTTTGAGATATGGCTACACCTTC	CASSLRYGYTF
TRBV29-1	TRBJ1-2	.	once	TGCAGCGTTGGGGAGGTCTGGCAGGGCTATGGCTACACCTTC	CSVGEVWQGYGYTF
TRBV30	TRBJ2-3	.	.	TGTGCCTGGTCGAGCGGGCCCGCCACAGATACGCAGTATTTT	CAWSSGPATDTQYF
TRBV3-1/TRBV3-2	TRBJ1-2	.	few	TGTGCCAGCAGCCAAGAGTCGACAGCGGGCGGCTACACCTTC	CASSQESTAGGYTF
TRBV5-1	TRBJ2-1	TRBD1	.	TGCGCCAGCAGCTTGGCTACGTTGGGACAGGGAAGCAATGAGCAGTTCTTC	CASSLATLGQGSNEQFF
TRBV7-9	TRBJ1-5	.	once	TGTGCCAGCAGCCTACTGGGGGGGGATCAGCCCCAGCATTTT	CASSLLGGDQPQHF
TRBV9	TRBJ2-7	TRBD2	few	TGTGCCAGCAGCGTAGCTATCGGGGGAGGGTACGAGCAGTACTTC	CASSVAIGGGYEQYF
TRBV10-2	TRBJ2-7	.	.	TGCGCCAGCGGGCGCACAGGGATCCACGAGCAGTACTTC	CASGRTGIHEQYF
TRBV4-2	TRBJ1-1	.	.	TGTGCCAGCAGCCAAGAAACAGGGCGGAACACTGAAGCTTTCTTT	CASSQETGRNTEAFF
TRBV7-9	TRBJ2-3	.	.	TGTGCCAGCGTACTAGTCGGCACAGATACGCAGTATTTT	CASVLVGTDTQYF
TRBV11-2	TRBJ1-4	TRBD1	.	TGTGCCAGCAGCTCGAACAGGGGTCGTGAAAAACTGTTTTTT	CASSSNRGREKLFF
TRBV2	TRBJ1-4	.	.	TGTGCCAGCCGAGGGGGAAAACTGTTTTTT	CASRGGKLFF
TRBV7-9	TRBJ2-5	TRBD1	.	TGTGCCAGCAGCTTCACCGGGACAGGGGGCAGGGAGACCCAGTACTTC	CASSFTGTGGRETQYF
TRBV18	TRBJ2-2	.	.	TGTGCCAGCTCACCGGACACGGGGAACACCGGGGAGCTGTTTTTT	CASSPDTGNTGELFF
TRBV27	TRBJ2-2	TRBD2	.	TGTGCCAGCAGTGCCCGGGGGGCCGGGGAGCTGTTTTTT	CASSARGAGELFF
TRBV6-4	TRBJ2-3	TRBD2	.	TGTGCCAGCAAGGCTAGCGGGAACACAGATACGCAGTATTTT	CASKASGNTDTQYF
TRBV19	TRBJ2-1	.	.	TGTGCCACCACGGTCATAGGACAGAGGGACAATGAGCAGTTCTTC	CATTVIGQRDNEQFF
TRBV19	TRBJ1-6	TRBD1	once	TGTGCCAGTGGCCGGGACAGCAGCTCCTATAATTCACCCCTCCACTTT	CASGRDSSSYNSPLHF
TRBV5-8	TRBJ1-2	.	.	TGTGCCAGCAGCTTGGGTTTCTCCTATGGCTACACCTTC	CASSLGFSYGYTF
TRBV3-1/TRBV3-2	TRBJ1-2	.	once	TGTGCCAGCAGCCAAGAGGTGATCAGGGGCACGGCGGGAGGCCACACCTTC	CASSQEVIRGTAGGHTF
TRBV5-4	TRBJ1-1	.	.	TGTGCCAGCAGCGTGACAGGAACTCCTGAAGCTTTCTTT	CASSVTGTPEAFF